This TCR beta chain was observed in a study of follicular helper T cells after annual influenza vaccination. At the level of the study: For some subjects, blood spans the 2013-2014, 2014-2015 and 2015-2016 annual vaccinations.

Findings and caveats of the study: ICOS+CD38+ cTfh clonality tracked population frequency, and its change tracked circulating plasmablast change. Just 10-20% of cells analyzed had recovered productive TCRB sequences.

TCRB was sequenced at Survey level resolution. The method was immunoSEQ multiplex PCR; TCRdb's version includes in-frame clones alone and lacks a portion of them. The sample has fewer than 5,000 clones, approximately 86% seen once; the top ten hold roughly 1.2%. Time point reported: 2015-2016 season, 7 days after influenza vaccination. This clone was observed once. Its antigen is undetermined. Germline V gives CDR1 SGHRS, CDR2 YFSETQ. There are 14 residues in the CDR3. The J segment lost 7 bases and the V segment lost 4 bases, leaving 7 bases of the junction unmatched. The sequences come from CXCR5+ CD38- circulating T follicular helper cells from blood, collected 7 days after influenza vaccination. Subset meaning: circulating Tfh, non-naive CD4+CXCR5+PD-1+ (ICOS+CD38+ or ICOS-CD38-). The clonotype comes from an adult who received the influenza vaccine. The rearrangement links TRBV5-1 to TRBJ1-2; 10 nucleotides align to TRBD1. CDR3 sequence reads: CASSQNDRGLGYTF. The CDR3 bases are TGCGCCAGCAGCCAAAACGACAGGGGGCTTGGCTACACCTTC.